A single sample gave rise to the 29 T cell receptor beta chains below, sequenced in a study of T cell changes during pregnancy in multiple sclerosis. Method: immunoSEQ multiplex PCR; TCRdb's copy keeps in-frame clones and lacks some. Among about 46,000 clones listed, less than 95% were seen once. Sequences were derived from CD8+ T cells from peripheral blood mononuclear cells, sampled in the second trimester of pregnancy. These receptors originate from a female donor with multiple sclerosis, enrolled in a pregnancy study.

The chain is built from TRBV4-3 and TRBJ1-1; the D gene is possibly TRBD1 (6 bases). Between the trimmed V and J ends, which lost 0 bases and 11 bases, there was a span of 22 bases. CDR1 LGHNA and CDR2 YSLEER come from the germline V gene. CDR3 length: 16 amino acids. The CDR3, as DNA: TGCGCCAGCAGCCAAGACGAGCCAGGGGAAAGGGTTTATGCTTTCTTT. Its translation: CASSQDEPGERVYAFF.

V and J are TRBV9 and TRBJ2-5; 7 nucleotides agree with TRBD2. Looked up from germline, CDR1 is SGDLS and CDR2 is YYNGEE. V trimming: 0 bases; J trimming: 5 bases; junction bases outside the gene matches: 7. This CDR3 spans 15 amino acids. The CDR3 loop is CASSVEGAGLETQYF. CDR3 DNA sequence: TGTGCCAGCAGCGTAGAAGGAGCGGGGCTTGAGACCCAGTACTTC.

The V call is TRBV11-2, the J call TRBJ1-5; TRBD1 agrees at 10 bases. CDR3 length: 17 residues. Germline V gene data show CDR1 as SGHAT and CDR2 as FQNNGV. The V gene end was trimmed by 0 bases and the J gene end by 5 bases; junction bases not matched to a gene: 7. This chain's CDR3 is CASSLDRGTGVYQPQHF. DNA for the CDR3: TGTGCCAGCAGCTTAGATCGTGGGACAGGGGTTTATCAGCCCCAGCATTTT.

Concerning this clone: At one of its ends the junction is not consistent with the germline gene, which may arise from a read error. The V call is TRBV5-8, the J call TRBJ2-7, with a tentative D call TRBD1 (5 bases). The CDR3 runs to 11 residues. Germline V lookup: CDR1 SGHTS, CDR2 YDEGEE. The CDR3 sequence is CASSLAAGKDF. CDR3 nucleotide sequence: TGTGCCAGCAGCTTGGCGGCAGGGAAGGACTTC.

J is TRBJ1-2 and V is TRBV5-6; possible D gene TRBD1, 6 bases. This CDR3 is built from 15 residues. Trimming pared 1 base from V and 3 bases from J, leaving 13 bases between. Germline V gene data show CDR1 as SGHDT and CDR2 as YYEEEE. Written as DNA, the CDR3 is TGTGCCAGCAGCTTGAGTGCGGGGGGCTACTATGGCTACACCTTC. It translates to CASSLSAGGYYGYTF.

The chain is built from TRBV19 and TRBJ2-5; D gene ambiguous. In germline, CDR1 is LNHDA, CDR2 SQIVND (reference sequence). Trimming stripped 8 bases from V and 4 bases from J, with 5 bases between. The CDR3 runs 10 residues. The CDR3 reads CASLLETQYF. DNA for the CDR3: TGTGCCAGTCTATTAGAGACCCAGTACTTC.

The chain recombines TRBV5-4 with TRBJ1-2, with TRBD1 identical over 10 bases. The V gene end was trimmed by 2 bases and the J gene end by 4 bases; junction bases not matched to a gene: 5. This CDR3 has 15 amino acids. Germline V gene lookup returns CDR1 SGHNT and CDR2 YYREEE (reference sequence). CDR3 DNA sequence: TGTGCCAGCAGCTTTGACAGGGGGCTGAGCTATGGCTACACCTTC. Translating it yields CASSFDRGLSYGYTF. Based on the CDR3 plus reference TRBV5-4 and TRBJ1-2, the full variable domain is ETGVTQSPTHLIKTRGQQVTLRCSSQSGHNTVSWYQQALGQGPQFIFQYYREEENGRGNFPPRFSGLQFPNYSSELNVNALELDDSALYLCASSFDRGLSYGYTFGSGTRLTVV.

This chain uses TRBV9 with TRBJ1-5; no reliable D call. The germline gives CDR1 SGDLS, CDR2 YYNGEE. The CDR3 runs to 14 residues. Trimming pared 4 bases from V and 2 bases from J, leaving 10 bases between. The CDR3: CASSPAAGNQPQHF. The CDR3 DNA reads TGTGCCAGCAGCCCCGCGGCCGGCAATCAGCCCCAGCATTTT.

The V and J genes are TRBV27 and TRBJ1-1; tentative D call: TRBD1 (5 bases). From germline, CDR1 is MNHEY and CDR2 SMNVEV (reference sequence). This CDR3 contains 13 residues. V lost 4 bases, J lost 1 base, and 7 bases lay in between. The CDR3: CASSYTGNTEAFF. CDR3 nucleotide sequence: TGTGCCAGCAGTTACACAGGGAACACTGAAGCTTTCTTT.

The V gene is TRBV28, the J gene TRBJ2-7, with D uncertain. Trimming removed 3 bases at V and 3 bases at J, with 9 bases between. The CDR3 has 13 amino acids. Germline V gene lookup returns CDR1 MDHEN and CDR2 SYDVKM. CDR3 nucleotide sequence: TGTGCCAGCAGTTTTGAACAGTACTACGAGCAGTACTTC. It specifies CASSFEQYYEQYF.

The chain recombines TRBV7-2 with TRBJ2-1; D might be TRBD2 (6 bases). Deletions cut 2 bases from V and 2 bases from J, with 13 bases between. Per germline, CDR1 SGHTA and CDR2 FQGNSA. CDR3 length equals 16 residues. CDR3 DNA: TGTGCCAGCAGCTTACCCCGGGGGATTCCCTACAATGAGCAGTTCTTC. Translating it yields CASSLPRGIPYNEQFF.

CDR3 amino acids: CASSVAGTSGGSHNEQFF. The CDR3 DNA reads TGTGCCAGCAGCGTAGCTGGTACTAGCGGGGGCTCACACAATGAGCAGTTCTTC. This chain joins TRBV9 and TRBJ2-1; 11 bases line up with TRBD2. V lost 0 bases to trimming and J lost 5 bases; unmatched junction nucleotides: 10. The length of the CDR3 is 18 residues. Germline assignment: CDR1 SGDLS and CDR2 YYNGEE.

The rearrangement joins TRBV6-1 to TRBJ2-5; 10 bases agree with TRBD2. The CDR3 runs 14 residues. Trimming cost V 8 bases and J 2 bases; bases outside gene matches: 5. Germline loops: CDR1 MNHNS, CDR2 SASEGT. CDR3 coding DNA: TGTGCCAGCTCTAGCGGGGGAGGGCAAGAGACCCAGTACTTC. This sequence encodes CASSSGGGQETQYF.

The chain couples TRBV7-3 to TRBJ2-7; the match to TRBD1 covers 10 bases. CDR1 and CDR2 from the germline V gene are SGHTA and FQGTGA. This CDR3 comprises 13 residues. With V trimmed by 5 bases and J by 4 bases, 2 bases remained unmatched. The CDR3 spells CASSPDRGYEQYF. CDR3 nucleotide sequence: TGTGCCAGCAGCCCGGACAGGGGGTACGAGCAGTACTTC.

The chain carries TRBV29-1 and TRBJ1-5; TRBD1 agrees at 8 bases. The CDR3 length is 14 residues. With V trimmed by 4 bases and J by 0 bases, 2 bases remained unmatched. Germline V gene sequence: CDR1 SQVTM, CDR2 ANQGSEA. The CDR3 protein is CSVVTGDSNQPQHF. In nucleotides, the CDR3 is TGCAGCGTTGTGACAGGGGATAGCAATCAGCCCCAGCATTTT.

This rearrangement joins TRBV7-9 to TRBJ1-4; 7 bases agree with TRBD1. This CDR3 region has 16 residues. Germline loops: CDR1 SEHNR, CDR2 FQNEAQ (reference sequence). The V gene end was trimmed by 4 bases and the J gene end by 3 bases; junction bases not matched to a gene: 8. The CDR3 loop is CASSSGWDSPNEKLFF. CDR3 coding DNA: TGTGCCAGCAGCTCCGGTTGGGACAGCCCTAATGAAAAACTGTTTTTT.

The genes are TRBV9 and TRBJ2-1; 10 nucleotides agree with TRBD2. Looked up from germline, CDR1 is SGDLS and CDR2 is YYNGEE. The CDR3 totals 15 residues. J gave up 2 bases and V 6 bases, and 5 bases lay outside the gene matches. CDR3 coding DNA: TGTGCCAGCACCGCTAGCGGGGGACCCTACAATGAGCAGTTCTTC. Protein product: CASTASGGPYNEQFF.

In the case of this clone: The junction shows a germline mismatch at one end, possibly a read error. The chain carries TRBV29-1 and TRBJ2-1, with 8 bases identical to TRBD1. CDR1 and CDR2 (germline): SQVTM, ANQGSEA. The CDR3 runs to 12 residues. CDR3 protein: CTSGTGGGEQFF. As DNA, the CDR3 is TGTACCTCCGGGACAGGAGGCGGTGAGCAGTTCTTC.

The V gene is TRBV4-1, the J gene TRBJ2-5, with D possibly being TRBD2 (6 bases). V shed 4 bases and J shed 2 bases, with 8 bases lying between them. The CDR3 loop spans 13 amino acids. In germline, CDR1 is MGHRA, CDR2 YSYEKL. In DNA form, the CDR3 reads TGCGCCAGCAGCCTGGGACTTCAAGAGACCCAGTACTTC. Translation gives CASSLGLQETQYF.

The chain carries TRBV7-9 and TRBJ1-5; 10 bases fit TRBD1. Per germline, CDR1 SEHNR and CDR2 FQNEAQ (reference sequence). V lost 5 bases and J lost 5; bases outside the gene matches: 6. The CDR3 loop spans 15 amino acids. The chain's CDR3 is CASSLGQGSYQPQHF. CDR3 DNA sequence: TGTGCCAGCAGCCTGGGACAGGGGTCATATCAGCCCCAGCATTTT.

The chain carries TRBV10-3 and TRBJ2-4; D ambiguous. V shed 10 bases and J shed 5 bases, with 15 bases lying between them. CDR1 is ENHRY, CDR2 SYGVKD, per germline. CDR3 length equals 13 residues. CDR3 sequence: CATMVLGENIQYF. The CDR3 coding sequence is TGTGCCACCATGGTCCTGGGCGAAAACATTCAGTACTTC.

The CDR3 spells CASSQDIGGTSSVTNYGYTF. In nucleotides, the CDR3 is TGCGCCAGCAGCCAAGATATAGGGGGTACAAGTAGTGTAACTAACTATGGCTACACCTTC. The V call is TRBV4-3, the J call TRBJ1-2, with D maybe TRBD1 (6 bases). The V and J ends lost 0 bases and 0 bases respectively, with 23 bases between them. This CDR3 has 20 amino acids. CDR1 and CDR2 from the germline V gene are LGHNA and YSLEER.

The rearrangement joins TRBV6-6 to TRBJ2-2; the match to TRBD2 covers 11 bases. This CDR3 contains 15 residues. Trimming removed 6 bases from V and 7 bases from J; junction bases left unmatched: 7. Germline CDR1 and CDR2: MNHNY and SVGAGI (reference sequence). CDR3 in DNA: TGTGCCAGCAGCTATAGCGGGGGGGCTGGCGGGGAGCTGTTTTTT. Translated, it gives CASSYSGGAGGELFF.

This chain joins TRBV4-1 and TRBJ2-7; perhaps TRBD1 as D (6 bases). V dropped 1 base and J dropped 0 bases, with 10 bases sitting between them. Germline assignment: CDR1 MGHRA and CDR2 YSYEKL. CDR3 length: 15 residues. This chain's CDR3 is CASSQVRDISYEQYF. CDR3 sequence (DNA): TGCGCCAGCAGCCAAGTACGGGACATCTCCTACGAGCAGTACTTC.

The chain employs TRBV4-1 and TRBJ1-5; 7 positions agree with TRBD1. The ends lost 0 bases at V and 1 base at J; junction bases unmatched: 12. CDR1 and CDR2 (germline): MGHRA, YSYEKL. The CDR3 spans 19 residues. The CDR3 region is CASSQEGDSFGGSNQPQHF. CDR3 DNA: TGCGCCAGCAGCCAAGAAGGGGACAGCTTTGGAGGGAGCAATCAGCCCCAGCATTTT.

The rearrangement links TRBV19 to TRBJ2-1; D is perhaps TRBD2 (7 bases). Germline V gene sequence: CDR1 LNHDA, CDR2 SQIVND (reference sequence). V was cut by 3 bases and J by 3 bases, with 21 bases left in between. This CDR3 region has 18 residues. The CDR3 loop reads CASSMRGGGGQYYNEQFF. As DNA, the CDR3 is TGTGCCAGTAGTATGAGGGGGGGAGGGGGGCAGTACTACAATGAGCAGTTCTTC. Full variable domain (outside the CDR3, taken from reference TRBV19 and TRBJ2-1): DGGITQSPKYLFRKEGQNVTLSCEQNLNHDAMYWYRQDPGQGLRLIYYSQIVNDFQKGDIAEGYSVSREKKESFPLTVTSAQKNPTAFYLCASSMRGGGGQYYNEQFFGPGTRLTVL.

The V call is TRBV29-1, the J call TRBJ2-7, with a tentative D call TRBD2 (5 bases). The CDR3 is made up of 12 amino acids. Trimming removed 4 bases from V and 6 bases from J, with 13 bases in between. CDR1 SQVTM and CDR2 ANQGSEA come from the germline V gene. DNA for the CDR3: TGCAGCGTTGTTGGAGGTCTGGGCGAGCAGTACTTC. Translating gives CSVVGGLGEQYF.

The rearrangement links TRBV27 to TRBJ2-7; TRBD1 matches at 12 bases. This CDR3 contains 15 residues. V gave up 2 bases and J gave up 6 bases; unmatched junction bases: 5. From germline, CDR1 is MNHEY and CDR2 SMNVEV (reference sequence). The CDR3 is CASSLSGTGGVEQYF. The CDR3 DNA is TGTGCCAGCAGTTTAAGTGGGACAGGGGGCGTCGAGCAGTACTTC.

The rearrangement joins TRBV7-3 to TRBJ2-1; 9 bases agree with TRBD1. Trimming cost V 2 bases and J 4 bases; bases outside gene matches: 0. Germline V gene lookup returns CDR1 SGHTA and CDR2 FQGTGA. The CDR3 is made up of 14 amino acids. CDR3 in amino acids: CASSLGTGYNEQFF. CDR3 DNA sequence: TGTGCCAGCAGCTTAGGGACAGGGTACAATGAGCAGTTCTTC.